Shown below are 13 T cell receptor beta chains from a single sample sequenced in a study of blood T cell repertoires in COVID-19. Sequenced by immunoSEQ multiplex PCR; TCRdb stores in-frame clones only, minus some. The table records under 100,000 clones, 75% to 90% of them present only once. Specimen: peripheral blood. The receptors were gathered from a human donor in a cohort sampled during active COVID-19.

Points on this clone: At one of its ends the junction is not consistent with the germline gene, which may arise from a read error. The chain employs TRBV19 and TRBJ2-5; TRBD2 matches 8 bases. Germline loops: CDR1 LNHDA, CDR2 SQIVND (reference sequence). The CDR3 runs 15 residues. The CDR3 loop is CASCISGEYQEAQYF. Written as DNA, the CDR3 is TGTGCCAGTTGTATTAGCGGGGAGTACCAAGAGGCCCAGTACTTC. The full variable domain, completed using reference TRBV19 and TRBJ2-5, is DGGITQSPKYLFRKEGQNVTLSCEQNLNHDAMYWYRQDPGQGLRLIYYSQIVNDFQKGDIAEGYSVSREKKESFPLTVTSAQKNPTAFYLCASCISGEYQEAQYFGPGTRLLVL.

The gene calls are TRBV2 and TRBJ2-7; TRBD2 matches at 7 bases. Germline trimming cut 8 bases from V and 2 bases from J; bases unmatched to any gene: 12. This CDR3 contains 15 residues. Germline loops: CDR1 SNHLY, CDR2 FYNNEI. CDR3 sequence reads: CASGAPPSGAYEQYF. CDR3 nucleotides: TGTGCCAGCGGGGCCCCCCCTAGCGGAGCCTACGAGCAGTACTTC.

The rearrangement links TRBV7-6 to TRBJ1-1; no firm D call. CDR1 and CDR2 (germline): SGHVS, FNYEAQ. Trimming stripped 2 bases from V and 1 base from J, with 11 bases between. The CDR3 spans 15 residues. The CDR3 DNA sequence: TGTGCCAGCAGCTTATGGCCAGGTTCGAACACTGAAGCTTTCTTT. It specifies CASSLWPGSNTEAFF.

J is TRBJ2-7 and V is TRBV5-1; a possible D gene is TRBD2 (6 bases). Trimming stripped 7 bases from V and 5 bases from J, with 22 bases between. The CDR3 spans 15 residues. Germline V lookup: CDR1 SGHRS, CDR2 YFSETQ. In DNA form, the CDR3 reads TGCGCCAGCGCACGGGAGAGCGGCCCGGAGCACGAGCAGTACTTC. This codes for CASARESGPEHEQYF.

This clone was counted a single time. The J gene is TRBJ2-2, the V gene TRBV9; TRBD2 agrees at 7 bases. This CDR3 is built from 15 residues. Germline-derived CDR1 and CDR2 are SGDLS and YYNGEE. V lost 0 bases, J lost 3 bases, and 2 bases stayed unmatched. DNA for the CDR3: TGTGCCAGCAGCGTAGACCGGGGGGACACCGGGGAGCTGTTTTTT. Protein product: CASSVDRGDTGELFF.

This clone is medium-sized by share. The CDR3 loop is CASRGTGTYYGYTF. CDR3 nucleotide sequence: TGTGCCAGTAGGGGGACAGGGACCTACTATGGCTACACCTTC. This chain joins TRBV19 and TRBJ1-2, with 9 nucleotides matching TRBD1. The CDR3 loop spans 14 amino acids. Per germline, CDR1 LNHDA and CDR2 SQIVND (reference sequence). The J segment lost 3 bases and the V segment lost 6 bases, leaving 5 bases of the junction unmatched.

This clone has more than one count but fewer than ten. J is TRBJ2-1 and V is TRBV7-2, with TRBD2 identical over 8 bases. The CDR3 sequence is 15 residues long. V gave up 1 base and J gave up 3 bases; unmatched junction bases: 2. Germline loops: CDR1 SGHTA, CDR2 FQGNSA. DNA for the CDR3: TGTGCCAGCAGCTTAGTAAGCGGGAGCTACAATGAGCAGTTCTTC. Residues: CASSLVSGSYNEQFF.

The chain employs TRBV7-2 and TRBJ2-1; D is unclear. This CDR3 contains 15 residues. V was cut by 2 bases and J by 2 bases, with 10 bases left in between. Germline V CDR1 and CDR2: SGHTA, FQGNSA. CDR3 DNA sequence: TGTGCCAGCAGCTTATTAGTTACGACCTACAATGAGCAGTTCTTC. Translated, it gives CASSLLVTTYNEQFF.

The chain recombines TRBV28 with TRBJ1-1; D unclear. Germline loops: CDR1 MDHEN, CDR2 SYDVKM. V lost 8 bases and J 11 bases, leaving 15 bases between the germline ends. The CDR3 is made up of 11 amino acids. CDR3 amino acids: CASQTIGKAFF. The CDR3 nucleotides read TGTGCCAGCCAGACTATCGGTAAGGCTTTCTTT.

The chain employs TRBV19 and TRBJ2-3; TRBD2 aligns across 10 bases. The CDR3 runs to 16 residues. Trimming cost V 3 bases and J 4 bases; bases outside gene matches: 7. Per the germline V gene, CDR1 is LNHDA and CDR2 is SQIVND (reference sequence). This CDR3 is CASSMEREGRADTQYF. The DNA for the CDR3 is TGTGCCAGTAGTATGGAGCGGGAGGGCCGGGCAGATACGCAGTATTTT. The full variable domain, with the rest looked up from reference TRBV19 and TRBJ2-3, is DGGITQSPKYLFRKEGQNVTLSCEQNLNHDAMYWYRQDPGQGLRLIYYSQIVNDFQKGDIAEGYSVSREKKESFPLTVTSAQKNPTAFYLCASSMEREGRADTQYFGPGTRLTVL.

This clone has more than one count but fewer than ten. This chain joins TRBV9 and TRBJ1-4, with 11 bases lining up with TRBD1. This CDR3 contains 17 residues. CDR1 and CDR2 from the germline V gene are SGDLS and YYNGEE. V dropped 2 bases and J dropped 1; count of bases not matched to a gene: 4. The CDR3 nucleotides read TGTGCCAGCAGCGTGGGACAGGGGGGAGAAACTAATGAAAAACTGTTTTTT. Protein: CASSVGQGGETNEKLFF.

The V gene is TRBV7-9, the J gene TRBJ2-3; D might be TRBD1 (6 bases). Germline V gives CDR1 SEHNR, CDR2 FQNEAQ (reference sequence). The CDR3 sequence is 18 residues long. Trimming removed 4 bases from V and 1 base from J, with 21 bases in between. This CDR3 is CASSSFTPRDTRTDTQYF. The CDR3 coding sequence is TGTGCCAGCAGCTCATTTACCCCCCGGGACACACGCACAGATACGCAGTATTTT.

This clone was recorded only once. CDR3 sequence (DNA): TGTGCCAGCAGTGAAGCAGGGAGGGGGGCTTTCTTT. This translates into CASSEAGRGAFF. This chain links TRBV6-1 with TRBJ1-1; a possible D gene is TRBD1 (6 bases). This CDR3 is 12 amino acids long. Germline CDR1 is MNHNS and CDR2 is SASEGT. The V end was cut by 0 bases, the J end by 11 bases, with 10 bases between.